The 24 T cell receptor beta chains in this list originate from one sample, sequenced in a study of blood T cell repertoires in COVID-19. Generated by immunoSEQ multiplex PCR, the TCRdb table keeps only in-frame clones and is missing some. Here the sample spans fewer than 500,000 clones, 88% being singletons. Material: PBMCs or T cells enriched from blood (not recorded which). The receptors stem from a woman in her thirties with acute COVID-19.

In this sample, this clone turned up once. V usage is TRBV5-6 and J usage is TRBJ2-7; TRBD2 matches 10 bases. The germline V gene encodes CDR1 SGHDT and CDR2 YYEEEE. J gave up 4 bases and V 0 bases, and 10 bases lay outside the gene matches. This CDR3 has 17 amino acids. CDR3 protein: CASSLGPTSGAGYEQYF. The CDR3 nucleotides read TGTGCCAGCAGCTTGGGACCCACTAGCGGGGCCGGGTACGAGCAGTACTTC.

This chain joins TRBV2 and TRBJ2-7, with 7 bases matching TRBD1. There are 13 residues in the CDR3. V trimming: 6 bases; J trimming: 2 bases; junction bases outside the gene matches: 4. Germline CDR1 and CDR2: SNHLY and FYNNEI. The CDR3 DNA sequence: TGTGCCAGCAGACGACAGGGAACCTACGAGCAGTACTTC. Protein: CASRRQGTYEQYF.

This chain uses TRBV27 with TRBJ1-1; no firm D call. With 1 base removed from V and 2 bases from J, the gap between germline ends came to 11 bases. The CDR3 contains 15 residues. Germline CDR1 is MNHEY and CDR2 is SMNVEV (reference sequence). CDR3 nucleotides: TGTGCCAGCAGTTTATTGGGCCGACTAAACACTGAAGCTTTCTTT. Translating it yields CASSLLGRLNTEAFF.

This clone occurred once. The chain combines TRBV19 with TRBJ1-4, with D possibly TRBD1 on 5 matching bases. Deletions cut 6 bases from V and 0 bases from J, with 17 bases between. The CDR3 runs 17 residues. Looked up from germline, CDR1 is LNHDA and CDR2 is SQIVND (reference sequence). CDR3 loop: CASSILPTRATNEKLFF. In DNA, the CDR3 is TGTGCCAGTAGCATCCTCCCGACCAGGGCAACTAATGAAAAACTGTTTTTT.

The CDR3 region has the DNA TGTGCCAGCAGTGAAGAGATCCCGGCAGGGCGCTACGAGCAGTACTTC. It translates to CASSEEIPAGRYEQYF. The chain employs TRBV6-1 and TRBJ2-7; D is possibly TRBD1 (5 bases). This CDR3 region has 16 residues. Per germline, CDR1 MNHNS and CDR2 SASEGT. Between the trimmed V and J ends, which lost 1 base and 3 bases, there was a span of 16 bases.

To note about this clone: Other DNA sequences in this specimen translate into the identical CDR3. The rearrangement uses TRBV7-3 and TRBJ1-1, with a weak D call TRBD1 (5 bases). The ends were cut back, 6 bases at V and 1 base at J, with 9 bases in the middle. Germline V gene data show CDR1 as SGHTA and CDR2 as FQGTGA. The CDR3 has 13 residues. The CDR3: CASRRQQNTEAFF. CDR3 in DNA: TGTGCCAGCAGACGACAGCAGAACACTGAAGCTTTCTTT.

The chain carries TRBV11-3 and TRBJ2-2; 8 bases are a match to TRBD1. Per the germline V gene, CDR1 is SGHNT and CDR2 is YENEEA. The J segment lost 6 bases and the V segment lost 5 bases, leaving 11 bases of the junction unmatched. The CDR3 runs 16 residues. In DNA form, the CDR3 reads TGTGCCAGCAGCAAAAGGGACAGGAGCCAATCCGGGGAGCTGTTTTTT. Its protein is CASSKRDRSQSGELFF.

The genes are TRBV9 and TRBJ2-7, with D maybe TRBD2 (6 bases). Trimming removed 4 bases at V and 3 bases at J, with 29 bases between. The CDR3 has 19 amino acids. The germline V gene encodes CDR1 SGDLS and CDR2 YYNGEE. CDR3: CASSYKRPCGHLGGYEQYF. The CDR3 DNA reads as TGTGCCAGCAGCTATAAGAGACCATGTGGCCACCTGGGAGGCTACGAGCAGTACTTC.

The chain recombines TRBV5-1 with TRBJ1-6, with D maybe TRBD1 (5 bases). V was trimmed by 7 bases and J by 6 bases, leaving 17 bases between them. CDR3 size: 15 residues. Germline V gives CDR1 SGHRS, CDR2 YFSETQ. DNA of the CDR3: TGCGCCAGCCGCAGAGGAGACAGCACTAATTCACCCCTCCACTTT. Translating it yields CASRRGDSTNSPLHF.

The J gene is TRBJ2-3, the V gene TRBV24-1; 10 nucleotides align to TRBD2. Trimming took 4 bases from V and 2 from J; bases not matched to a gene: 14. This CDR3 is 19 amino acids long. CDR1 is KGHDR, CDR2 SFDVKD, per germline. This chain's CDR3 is CATSEPAWGAGGVTDTQYF. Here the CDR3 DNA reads TGTGCCACCAGTGAACCAGCGTGGGGAGCGGGGGGGGTCACAGATACGCAGTATTTT.

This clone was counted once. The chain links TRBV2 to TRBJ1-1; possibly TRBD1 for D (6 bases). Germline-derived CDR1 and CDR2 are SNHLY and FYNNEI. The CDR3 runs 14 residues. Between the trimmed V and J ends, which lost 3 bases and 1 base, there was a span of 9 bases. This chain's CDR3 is CASSERGQNTEAFF. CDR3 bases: TGTGCCAGCAGTGAGAGGGGACAGAACACTGAAGCTTTCTTT.

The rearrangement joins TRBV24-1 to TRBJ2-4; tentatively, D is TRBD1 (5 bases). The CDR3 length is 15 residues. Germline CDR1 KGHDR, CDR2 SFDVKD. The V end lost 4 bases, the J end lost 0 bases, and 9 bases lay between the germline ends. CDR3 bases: TGTGCCACCAGTGACACAGGAGTAGCCAAAAACATTCAGTACTTC. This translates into CATSDTGVAKNIQYF.

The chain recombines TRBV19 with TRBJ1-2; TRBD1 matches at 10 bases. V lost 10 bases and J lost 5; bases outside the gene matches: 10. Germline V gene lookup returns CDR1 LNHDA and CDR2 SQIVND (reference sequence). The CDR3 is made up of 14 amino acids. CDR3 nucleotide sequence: TGTGCCACGGGACAGGGGACGACGTTTTATGGCTACACCTTC. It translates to CATGQGTTFYGYTF. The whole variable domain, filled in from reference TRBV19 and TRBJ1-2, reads DGGITQSPKYLFRKEGQNVTLSCEQNLNHDAMYWYRQDPGQGLRLIYYSQIVNDFQKGDIAEGYSVSREKKESFPLTVTSAQKNPTAFYLCATGQGTTFYGYTFGSGTRLTVV.

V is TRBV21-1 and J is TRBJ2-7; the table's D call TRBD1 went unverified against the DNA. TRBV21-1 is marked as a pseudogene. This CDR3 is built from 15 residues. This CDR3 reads CASSHGQGKGYEQYF. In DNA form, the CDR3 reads TGTGCCAGCAGCCACGGACAGGGAAAGGGCTACGAGCAGTACTTC.

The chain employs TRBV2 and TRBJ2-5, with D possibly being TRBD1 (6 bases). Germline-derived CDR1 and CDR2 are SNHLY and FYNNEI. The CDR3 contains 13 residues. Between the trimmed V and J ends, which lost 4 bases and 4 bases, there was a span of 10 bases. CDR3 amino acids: CASSGGRGETQYF. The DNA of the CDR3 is TGTGCCAGCAGTGGGGGCAGGGGAGAGACCCAGTACTTC.

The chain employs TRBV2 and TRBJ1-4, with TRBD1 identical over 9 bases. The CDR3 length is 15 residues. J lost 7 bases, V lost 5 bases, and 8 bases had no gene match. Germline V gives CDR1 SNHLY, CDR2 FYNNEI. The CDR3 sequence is CASSRATGGSEKLFF. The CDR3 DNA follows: TGTGCCAGCAGTCGAGCGACAGGGGGTAGTGAAAAACTGTTTTTT.

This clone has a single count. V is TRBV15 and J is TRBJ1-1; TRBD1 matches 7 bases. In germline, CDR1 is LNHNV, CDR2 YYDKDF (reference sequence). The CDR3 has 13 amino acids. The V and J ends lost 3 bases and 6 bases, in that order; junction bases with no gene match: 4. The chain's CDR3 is CATSRKQGAEAFF. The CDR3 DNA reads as TGTGCCACCAGCAGGAAGCAGGGGGCTGAAGCTTTCTTT.

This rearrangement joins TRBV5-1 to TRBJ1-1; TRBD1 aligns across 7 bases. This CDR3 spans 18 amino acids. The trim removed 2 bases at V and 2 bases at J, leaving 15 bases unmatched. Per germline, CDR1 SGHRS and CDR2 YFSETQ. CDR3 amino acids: CASSLRSGGLGLNTEAFF. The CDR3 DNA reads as TGCGCCAGCAGCTTACGGTCAGGGGGTTTGGGATTAAACACTGAAGCTTTCTTT.

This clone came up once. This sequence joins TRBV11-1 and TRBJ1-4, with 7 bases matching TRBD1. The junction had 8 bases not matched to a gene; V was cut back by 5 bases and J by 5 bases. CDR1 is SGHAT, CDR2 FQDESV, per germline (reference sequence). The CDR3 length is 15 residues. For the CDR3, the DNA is TGTGCCAGCAGCCAAGGGGGACAGCAGAATGAAAAACTGTTTTTT. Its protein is CASSQGGQQNEKLFF.

CDR3 region: CAISDQDRVDGYTF. In nucleotides, the CDR3 is TGTGCCATCAGTGACCAAGACAGGGTCGATGGCTACACCTTC. The chain employs TRBV10-3 and TRBJ1-2, with 7 bases lining up with TRBD1. Germline CDR1 is ENHRY and CDR2 is SYGVKD. V shed 3 bases and J 6 bases; nucleotides not matched to a gene: 7. The CDR3 loop spans 14 amino acids.

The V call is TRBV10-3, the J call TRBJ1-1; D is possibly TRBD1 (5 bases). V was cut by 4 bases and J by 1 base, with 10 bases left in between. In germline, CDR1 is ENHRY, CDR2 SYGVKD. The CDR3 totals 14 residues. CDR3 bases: TGTGCCATCAGTGTGGAGGGGCCGAACACTGAAGCTTTCTTT. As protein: CAISVEGPNTEAFF.

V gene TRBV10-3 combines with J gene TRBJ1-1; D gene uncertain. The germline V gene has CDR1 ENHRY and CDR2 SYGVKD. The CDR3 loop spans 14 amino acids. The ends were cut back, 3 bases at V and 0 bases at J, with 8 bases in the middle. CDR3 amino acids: CAISEAGVNTEAFF. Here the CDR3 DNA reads TGTGCCATCAGTGAAGCGGGAGTGAACACTGAAGCTTTCTTT.

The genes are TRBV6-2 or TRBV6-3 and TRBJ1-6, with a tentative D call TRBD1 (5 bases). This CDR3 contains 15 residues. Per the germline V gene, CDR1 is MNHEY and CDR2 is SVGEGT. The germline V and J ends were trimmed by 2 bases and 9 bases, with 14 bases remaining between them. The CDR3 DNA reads TGTGCCAGCAGTTACGGAGGGGAAAATACTTCACCCCTCCACTTT. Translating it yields CASSYGGENTSPLHF.

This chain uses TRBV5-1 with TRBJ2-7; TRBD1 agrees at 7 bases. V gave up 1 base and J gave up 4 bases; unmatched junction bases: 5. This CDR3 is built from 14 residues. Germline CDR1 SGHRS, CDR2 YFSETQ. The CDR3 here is CASSLLPGGYEQYF. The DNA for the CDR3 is TGCGCCAGCAGCTTGCTTCCAGGGGGATACGAGCAGTACTTC.